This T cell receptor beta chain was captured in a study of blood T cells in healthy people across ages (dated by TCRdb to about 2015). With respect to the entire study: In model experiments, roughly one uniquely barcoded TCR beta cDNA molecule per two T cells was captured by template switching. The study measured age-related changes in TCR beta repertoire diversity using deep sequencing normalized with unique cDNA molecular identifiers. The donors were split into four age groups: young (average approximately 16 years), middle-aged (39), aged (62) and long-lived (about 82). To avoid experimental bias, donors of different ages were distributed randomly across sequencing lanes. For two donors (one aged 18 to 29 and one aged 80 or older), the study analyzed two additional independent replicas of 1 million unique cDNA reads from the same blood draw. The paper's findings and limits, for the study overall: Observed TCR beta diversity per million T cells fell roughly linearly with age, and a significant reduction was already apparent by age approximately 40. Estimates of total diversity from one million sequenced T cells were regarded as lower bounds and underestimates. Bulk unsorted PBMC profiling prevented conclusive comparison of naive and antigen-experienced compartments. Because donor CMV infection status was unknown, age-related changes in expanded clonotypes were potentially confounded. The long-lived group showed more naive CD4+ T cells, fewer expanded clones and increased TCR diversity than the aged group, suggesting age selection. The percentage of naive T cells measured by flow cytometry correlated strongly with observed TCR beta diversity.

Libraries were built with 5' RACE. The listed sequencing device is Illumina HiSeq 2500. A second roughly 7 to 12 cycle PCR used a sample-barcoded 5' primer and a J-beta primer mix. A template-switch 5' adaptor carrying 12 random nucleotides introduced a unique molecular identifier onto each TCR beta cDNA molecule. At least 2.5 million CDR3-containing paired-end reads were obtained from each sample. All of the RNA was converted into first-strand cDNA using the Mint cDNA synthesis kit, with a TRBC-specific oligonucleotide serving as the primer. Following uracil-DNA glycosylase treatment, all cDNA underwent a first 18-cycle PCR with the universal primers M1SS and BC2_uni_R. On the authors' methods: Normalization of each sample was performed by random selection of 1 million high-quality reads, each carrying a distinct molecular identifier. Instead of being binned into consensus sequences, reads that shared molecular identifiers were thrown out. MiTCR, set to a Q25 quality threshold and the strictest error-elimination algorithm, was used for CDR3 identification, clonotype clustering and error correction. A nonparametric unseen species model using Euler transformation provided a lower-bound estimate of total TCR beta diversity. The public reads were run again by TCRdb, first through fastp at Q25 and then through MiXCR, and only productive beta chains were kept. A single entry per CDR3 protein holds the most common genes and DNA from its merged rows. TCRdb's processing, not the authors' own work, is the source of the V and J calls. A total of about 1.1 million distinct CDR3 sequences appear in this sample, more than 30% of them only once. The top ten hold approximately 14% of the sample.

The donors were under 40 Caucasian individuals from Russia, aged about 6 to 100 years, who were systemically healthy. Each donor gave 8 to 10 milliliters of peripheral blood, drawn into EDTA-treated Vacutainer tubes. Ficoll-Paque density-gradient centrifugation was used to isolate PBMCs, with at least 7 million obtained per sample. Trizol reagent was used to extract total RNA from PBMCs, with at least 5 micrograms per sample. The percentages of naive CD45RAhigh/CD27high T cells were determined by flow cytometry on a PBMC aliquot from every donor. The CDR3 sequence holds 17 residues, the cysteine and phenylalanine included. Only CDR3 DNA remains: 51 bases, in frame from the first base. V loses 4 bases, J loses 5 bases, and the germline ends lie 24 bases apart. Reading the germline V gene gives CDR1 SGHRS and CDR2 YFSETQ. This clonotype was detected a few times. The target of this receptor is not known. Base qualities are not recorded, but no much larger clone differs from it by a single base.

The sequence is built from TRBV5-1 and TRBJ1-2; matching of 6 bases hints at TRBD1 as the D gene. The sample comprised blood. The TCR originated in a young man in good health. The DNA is TGCGCCAGCAGCCCCCGAGGGGGTCTGACTGTTCGGTATGGCTACACCTTC. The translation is CASSPRGGLTVRYGYTF. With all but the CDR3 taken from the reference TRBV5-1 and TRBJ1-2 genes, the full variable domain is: KAGVTQTPRYLIKTRGQQVTLSCSPISGHRSVSWYQQTPGQGLQFLFEYFSETQRNKGNFPGRFSGRQFSNSRSEMNVSTLELGDSALYLCASSPRGGLTVRYGYTFGSGTRLTVV.